A single sample is the source of the 20 T cell receptor beta chains below, sequenced in a study of blood T cell repertoires in COVID-19. Using immunoSEQ multiplex PCR, the repertoire was profiled, and TCRdb retains in-frame clones only, with some absent. The sample has some 260,000 clones; about 89% are singletons. Sequencing was performed on PBMCs or T cells enriched from blood (not recorded which). The origin of the receptors is a man aged 35 to 55 who had recovered from COVID-19.

This clone occurred once. An end of the junction differs from the germline gene, which may be a read error. The CDR3 region has the DNA TGTGCTAGCAGGGAACCGGGACAGGGTTTTGCCAATGAGCAGTTCTTC. Its translation: CASREPGQGFANEQFF. This chain joins TRBV7-7 and TRBJ2-1; 9 bases fit TRBD1. Germline V lookup: CDR1 SSHAT, CDR2 FNYEAQ (reference sequence). The CDR3 has 16 residues.

This chain links TRBV3-1 (or the pseudogene TRBV3-2) with TRBJ1-2; no clear D gene. V dropped 3 bases and J dropped 0 bases, with 11 bases sitting between them. Per the germline V gene, CDR1 is LGHDT and CDR2 is YNNKEL (reference sequence). This CDR3 spans 15 amino acids. The CDR3 region has the DNA TGTGCCAGCAGCCACGGTTCGGGAGCTAACTATGGCTACACCTTC. Residues: CASSHGSGANYGYTF.

A word on this clone: Other nucleotide sequences in the sample specify the same CDR3. The chain has TRBV29-1 and TRBJ1-5, with 11 bases matching TRBD1. V lost 6 bases, J lost 6 bases, and 1 base stayed unmatched. The CDR3 sequence is 12 residues long. Germline values: CDR1 SQVTM, CDR2 ANQGSEA. CDR3 bases: TGCAGCGTGGGACAGGGGGGTCAGCCCCAGCATTTT. Protein sequence: CSVGQGGQPQHF.

The rearrangement links TRBV29-1 to TRBJ2-1, with 7 bases fitting TRBD2. CDR3 length: 12 residues. J was trimmed by 8 bases and V by 7 bases; bases with no gene match: 8. CDR1 and CDR2 from the germline V gene are SQVTM and ANQGSEA. CDR3 residues: CSGGGSMHEQFF. CDR3 coding DNA: TGCAGCGGGGGCGGGAGCATGCATGAGCAGTTCTTC.

The chain uses TRBV6-6 and TRBJ2-7; 8 positions match TRBD1. Germline V gene lookup returns CDR1 MNHNY and CDR2 SVGAGI (reference sequence). J lost 7 bases, V lost 5 bases, and 7 bases had no gene match. The CDR3 runs 13 residues. The CDR3 sequence: CASSNRDRSEQYF. The CDR3 region has the DNA TGTGCCAGCAGTAACCGGGACAGGTCAGAGCAGTACTTC.

The rearrangement uses TRBV6-1 and TRBJ2-7, with D perhaps TRBD1 (7 bases). There are 15 residues in the CDR3. Trimming stripped 2 bases from V and 6 bases from J, with 17 bases between. Germline V gives CDR1 MNHNS, CDR2 SASEGT. CDR3 protein: CASSESWTGGGEQYF. CDR3 in DNA: TGTGCCAGCAGTGAATCCTGGACAGGAGGGGGCGAGCAGTACTTC.

This clone has just a few counts. The chain carries TRBV7-6 and TRBJ1-2, with D possibly TRBD1 on 6 matching bases. This CDR3 contains 15 residues. In germline, CDR1 is SGHVS, CDR2 FNYEAQ. Between the trimmed V and J ends, which lost 0 bases and 4 bases, there was a span of 12 bases. The CDR3 spells CASSLALGQFYGYTF. The DNA of the CDR3 is TGTGCCAGCAGCTTAGCCCTAGGACAGTTCTATGGCTACACCTTC.

The chain carries TRBV5-6 and TRBJ1-1; no clear D. Germline CDR1 and CDR2: SGHDT and YYEEEE. Trimming removed 5 bases from V and 0 bases from J, with 5 bases in between. This CDR3 has 12 residues. The CDR3: CASRTVNTEAFF. CDR3 coding DNA: TGTGCCAGCAGAACAGTGAACACTGAAGCTTTCTTT.

The V and J genes are TRBV30 and TRBJ1-5; 7 nucleotides agree with TRBD1. Germline assignment: CDR1 GTSNPN and CDR2 SVGIG (reference sequence). The length of the CDR3 is 13 residues. V shed 5 bases and J 4 bases; nucleotides not matched to a gene: 5. The CDR3 sequence: CAWAHRGNQPQHF. DNA of the CDR3: TGTGCCTGGGCTCACAGGGGTAATCAGCCCCAGCATTTT.

This sequence joins TRBV10-3 and TRBJ1-1, with 9 bases matching TRBD1. The germline V gene has CDR1 ENHRY and CDR2 SYGVKD. The trim removed 6 bases at V and 0 bases at J, leaving 5 bases unmatched. CDR3 length: 15 residues. CDR3 sequence: CAISGQGSVNTEAFF. CDR3 nucleotide sequence: TGTGCCATCAGCGGACAGGGGTCAGTGAACACTGAAGCTTTCTTT.

The chain carries TRBV29-1 and TRBJ2-7, with 7 bases identical to TRBD1. CDR3 length: 14 residues. V shed 6 bases and J 0 bases; nucleotides not matched to a gene: 8. Germline V CDR1 and CDR2: SQVTM, ANQGSEA. Written as DNA, the CDR3 is TGCAGCGTGGGACAGCGTTCCATCTCCTACGAGCAGTACTTC. It translates to CSVGQRSISYEQYF.

This clone was detected only a few times. The genes are TRBV19 and TRBJ1-2, with 8 bases lining up with TRBD1. This CDR3 contains 16 residues. The junction had 7 bases not matched to a gene; V was cut back by 2 bases and J by 2 bases. Germline CDR1 reads LNHDA; CDR2 reads SQIVND (reference sequence). DNA of the CDR3: TGTGCCAGTAGTATAACACTTCAGGGGGCCAACTATGGCTACACCTTC. This sequence encodes CASSITLQGANYGYTF.

This chain uses TRBV2 with TRBJ2-5; D remains ambiguous. Germline V gives CDR1 SNHLY, CDR2 FYNNEI. The CDR3 totals 12 residues. Deletions cut 7 bases from V and 2 bases from J, with 8 bases between. The CDR3 protein is CASTGSQETQYF. CDR3 DNA: TGTGCCAGCACGGGTTCGCAAGAGACCCAGTACTTC.

The chain has TRBV5-1 and TRBJ1-4; D remains ambiguous. V dropped 0 bases and J dropped 7 bases, with 13 bases sitting between them. The germline gives CDR1 SGHRS, CDR2 YFSETQ. This CDR3 contains 15 residues. CDR3 nucleotide sequence: TGCGCCAGCAGCTTGGCCGGGGTAGTCTCTGAAAAACTGTTTTTT. Protein sequence: CASSLAGVVSEKLFF.

This clone was picked up one time. The V and J genes are TRBV24-1 and TRBJ2-1, with 9 bases aligning to TRBD1. The CDR3 extends over 15 amino acids. Trimming removed 5 bases from V and 9 bases from J; junction bases left unmatched: 10. Germline lookup yields CDR1 KGHDR and CDR2 SFDVKD. The CDR3 DNA reads TGTGCCACCAGTGGTCCGGGACAGGGATCGGTTGAGCAGTTCTTC. It translates to CATSGPGQGSVEQFF.

The CDR3 is CASSPIQTGMFSYTF. The DNA for the CDR3 is TGTGCCAGCAGCCCCATCCAGACAGGGATGTTTTCCTACACCTTC. This sequence joins TRBV3-1 (or the pseudogene TRBV3-2) and TRBJ1-2; 7 nucleotides match TRBD1. Germline assignment: CDR1 LGHDT and CDR2 YNNKEL (reference sequence). Losses at the gene ends were 4 bases for V and 10 bases for J; bases not matched to a gene: 15. The CDR3 is made up of 15 amino acids.

The J gene is TRBJ1-2, the V gene TRBV5-6; D might be TRBD1 (6 bases). Germline assignment: CDR1 SGHDT and CDR2 YYEEEE. The V and J ends lost 7 bases and 1 base respectively, with 17 bases between them. This CDR3 contains 15 residues. CDR3 nucleotide sequence: TGTGCCAGCGGGACAAGGAGTACACTTAACTATGGCTACACCTTC. Protein sequence: CASGTRSTLNYGYTF.

This chain connects TRBV29-1 to TRBJ1-2; 10 nucleotides line up with TRBD1. J was trimmed by 7 bases and V by 0 bases; bases with no gene match: 8. The germline V gene has CDR1 SQVTM and CDR2 ANQGSEA. The CDR3 loop spans 15 amino acids. The CDR3 spells CSVEDLDRGFFGYTF. The CDR3 bases are TGCAGCGTTGAAGATCTGGACAGGGGGTTCTTTGGCTACACCTTC.

The chain couples TRBV11-2 to TRBJ1-4, with TRBD1 identical over 11 bases. The length of the CDR3 is 17 residues. J was trimmed by 5 bases and V by 3 bases; bases with no gene match: 8. The V gene's germline CDR1 is SGHAT and CDR2 FQNNGV. CDR3 in amino acids: CASSFRDRGVKNEKLFF. The CDR3 nucleotides read TGTGCCAGCAGCTTCCGGGACAGGGGGGTAAAAAATGAAAAACTGTTTTTT.

The chain is built from TRBV9 and TRBJ2-3; a weak D match, TRBD2 (5 bases). V lost 0 bases and J 1 base, leaving 12 bases between the germline ends. The V gene's germline CDR1 is SGDLS and CDR2 YYNGEE. This CDR3 is built from 16 residues. The CDR3 DNA is TGTGCCAGCAGCGTAGGGGCTAGCTCGGGCACAGATACGCAGTATTTT. Amino acids: CASSVGASSGTDTQYF.